This is a list of T cell receptor beta chains from one sample in a study of cytomegalovirus exposure and HLA in healthy donors. The repertoire was sequenced with immunoSEQ multiplex PCR; TCRdb's copy has only in-frame clones and lacks some. This table holds 95,000 to 150,000 clones, around 66% found once. Sequenced: PBMCs. These receptors all stem from a woman aged 35 to 49 in good health and CMV-seropositive. CDR3s include the opening cysteine and the closing phenylalanine or tryptophan. The D gene is left open where the match is weak. The size field is filled for only some rows; it gives once, few, many or a size class.

>TRBJ1-5|few|-|TRBV18
TGTGCCAGCTCACCAGGCAGATCGAATCAGCCCCAGCATTTT
CASSPGRSNQPQHF
>TRBJ2-7|-|-|TRBV6-6
TGTGCCATCACCCAGGGGTTCCCCTACGAGCAGTACTTC
CAITQGFPYEQYF
>TRBJ2-1|-|TRBD2|TRBV5-1
TGCGCCAGCAGCTTGGCCCTATCCGGGACTAGCAGATCCAATGAGCAGTTCTTC
CASSLALSGTSRSNEQFF
>TRBJ2-4|-|-|TRBV10-1
TGCGCCAGCAGTGAGTCGATGGCGACAAGAAACATTCAGTACTTC
CASSESMATRNIQYF
>TRBJ2-5|few|TRBD2|TRBV7-8
TGTGCCAGCAGCTTAGTTCGGGGGGTCCAAGAGACCCAGTACTTC
CASSLVRGVQETQYF
>TRBJ1-6|-|TRBD1|TRBV19
TGTGCCAGTAGACAAATGGGCGACAGGGGTTCACCCCTCCACTTT
CASRQMGDRGSPLHF
>TRBJ1-1|-|-|TRBV6-1
TGTGCCAGCAGTCTCTTCAGTCTGACTGAAGCTTTCTTT
CASSLFSLTEAFF
>TRBJ2-2|-|TRBD1|TRBV2
TGTGCCAGCAGTGACTCGACAGGGTTTTACGGGGAGCTGTTTTTT
CASSDSTGFYGELFF
>TRBJ1-1|-|-|TRBV5-1
TGCGCCAGCAGCTTGGGGGCAGCGAACACTGAAGCTTTCTTT
CASSLGAANTEAFF
>TRBJ2-5|-|-|TRBV13
TGTGCCAGCAGCTTGGCCAGAACACAAGAGACCCAGTACTTC
CASSLARTQETQYF
>TRBJ1-3|-|-|TRBV19
TGTGCCAGTAGTAGCGGCCCCGGACAGAGCTCTGGAAACACCATATATTTT
CASSSGPGQSSGNTIYF